Listed here are 28 T cell receptor beta chains from one sample, sequenced in a study of blood T cell repertoires in COVID-19. Generated by immunoSEQ multiplex PCR, the TCRdb table keeps only in-frame clones and is missing some. Seen here are about 320,000 clones, nearly 90% observed once, and the top ten hold 11%. The sequenced material came from peripheral blood. Source of these receptors: a woman aged 25 to 39 with COVID-19, enrolled during active disease.

This chain connects TRBV19 to TRBJ1-3, with D uncertain. Per germline, CDR1 LNHDA and CDR2 SQIVND (reference sequence). The CDR3 totals 12 residues. Trimming took off 5 bases at V and 8 bases at J, with 10 bases between the two ends. This CDR3 reads CASSSGPYTIYF. The DNA of the CDR3 is TGTGCCAGTAGTTCGGGTCCGTACACCATATATTTT.

Written as DNA, the CDR3 is TGTGCCACCAGCAGAGGACAGGCGCGGCATATAGCTTTCTTT. Protein product: CATSRGQARHIAFF. V usage is TRBV15 and J usage is TRBJ1-1, with D possibly matching TRBD1 (6 bases). This CDR3 has 14 residues. In germline, CDR1 is LNHNV, CDR2 YYDKDF (reference sequence). V was cut by 1 base and J by 10 bases, with 16 bases left in between.

V gene TRBV18 combines with J gene TRBJ2-2; D is perhaps TRBD2 (7 bases). The V and J ends lost 4 bases and 5 bases respectively, with 11 bases between them. CDR1 KGHSH and CDR2 LQKENI come from the germline V gene. There are 14 residues in the CDR3. CDR3 sequence (DNA): TGTGCCAGCTCACAAGCGGGACAAACCGGGGAGCTGTTTTTT. Translation gives CASSQAGQTGELFF. Full variable domain (remainder filled in from reference TRBV18 and TRBJ2-2): NAGVMQNPRHLVRRRGQEARLRCSPMKGHSHVYWYRQLPEEGLKFMVYLQKENIIDESGMPKERFSAEFPKEGPSILRIQQVVRGDSAAYFCASSQAGQTGELFFGEGSRLTVL.

This clone was counted once. This chain connects TRBV21-1 to TRBJ2-5; TRBD2, the table's D call, lacks a check against the DNA. TRBV21-1 is termed a pseudogene. The CDR3 covers 14 residues. CDR3 bases: TGTGCCAGCAGCAAATTGGCGGTACAAGAGACCCAGTACTTC. Amino acids: CASSKLAVQETQYF.

The chain has TRBV19 and TRBJ2-2; D ambiguous. CDR1 is LNHDA, CDR2 SQIVND, per germline (reference sequence). The CDR3 covers 13 residues. V lost 3 bases and J lost 6, with 8 bases in between. The CDR3 DNA sequence: TGTGCCAGTAGTATCGGGTGGCCCGGGGAGCTGTTTTTT. Translation gives CASSIGWPGELFF.

The chain is built from TRBV29-1 and TRBJ2-5; possibly TRBD1 for D (7 bases). Germline V gene sequence: CDR1 SQVTM, CDR2 ANQGSEA. V was pared by 6 bases and J by 5 bases, with 16 bases between. The CDR3 consists of 13 residues. The CDR3 region is CSVHRGGVETQYF. CDR3 sequence (DNA): TGCAGCGTACACAGGGGAGGTGTGGAGACCCAGTACTTC.

The chain carries TRBV5-4 and TRBJ2-2, with a weak D call TRBD1 (6 bases). The ends were cut back, 0 bases at V and 5 bases at J, with 14 bases in the middle. The germline gives CDR1 SGHNT, CDR2 YYREEE (reference sequence). The CDR3 has 16 amino acids. CDR3 sequence (DNA): TGTGCCAGCAGCTTGGCGGAGTACAGGGAAACCGGGGAGCTGTTTTTT. Residues: CASSLAEYRETGELFF.

This clone appeared a single time. The chain uses TRBV2 and TRBJ1-2; D remains ambiguous. The CDR3 is 13 residues long. V lost 6 bases and J 4 bases, leaving 12 bases between the germline ends. Germline CDR1 reads SNHLY; CDR2 reads FYNNEI. DNA for the CDR3: TGTGCCAGCAGACCCCGGCGGCGCTATGGCTACACCTTC. Its protein is CASRPRRRYGYTF.

The chain recombines TRBV2 with TRBJ1-5; 7 bases fit TRBD1. CDR3 size: 12 residues. The germline V gene has CDR1 SNHLY and CDR2 FYNNEI. Trimming took 10 bases from V and 7 from J; bases not matched to a gene: 7. The DNA for the CDR3 is TGTGCCACCAAGACAGGGAACCAGCCCCAGCATTTT. Translating gives CATKTGNQPQHF.

This clone appeared a few times. The rearrangement links TRBV5-4 to TRBJ2-1; 9 nucleotides align to TRBD1. This CDR3 has 15 amino acids. J was trimmed by 7 bases and V by 4 bases; bases with no gene match: 9. CDR1 and CDR2 from the germline V gene are SGHNT and YYREEE (reference sequence). The CDR3 DNA sequence: TGTGCCAGCAGCGCCAGGGACAGGGATATGAATGAGCAGTTCTTC. Translation gives CASSARDRDMNEQFF.

The chain combines TRBV10-3 with TRBJ1-3; the D gene is possibly TRBD1 (5 bases). The germline V gene has CDR1 ENHRY and CDR2 SYGVKD. The CDR3 spans 15 residues. V gave up 1 base and J gave up 8 bases, with 15 bases separating them. CDR3 residues: CAISEFMAGRDTIYF. The CDR3 bases are TGTGCCATCAGTGAGTTTATGGCAGGGCGCGACACCATATATTTT.

The chain joins TRBV19 to TRBJ1-1; maybe TRBD1 (6 bases). The germline CDR1 and CDR2 sequences are LNHDA and SQIVND (reference sequence). The V and J ends lost 3 bases and 0 bases respectively, with 11 bases between them. The CDR3 length is 15 residues. DNA of the CDR3: TGTGCCAGTAGTATTCTTACAGGGCTGAACACTGAAGCTTTCTTT. Protein: CASSILTGLNTEAFF.

This chain uses TRBV7-7 with TRBJ2-7; D might be TRBD2 (5 bases). The V gene lost 5 bases and the J gene lost 0 bases, with 26 bases spanning the gap. CDR3 length: 19 residues. The germline V gene encodes CDR1 SSHAT and CDR2 FNYEAQ (reference sequence). The CDR3 protein is CASSRKRAPYPLSSYEQYF. CDR3 bases: TGTGCCAGCAGCCGAAAGAGGGCCCCTTACCCCCTTAGCTCCTACGAGCAGTACTTC. The full variable domain, rest sourced from reference TRBV7-7 and TRBJ2-7, is GAGVSQSPRYKVTKRGQDVTLRCDPISSHATLYWYQQALGQGPEFLTYFNYEAQPDKSGLPSDRFSAERPEGSISTLTIQRTEQRDSAMYRCASSRKRAPYPLSSYEQYFGPGTRLTVT.

V usage is TRBV28 and J usage is TRBJ1-3; TRBD1 might be the D (6 bases). The CDR3 loop spans 18 amino acids. Deletions cut 7 bases from V and 0 bases from J, with 22 bases between. CDR1 MDHEN and CDR2 SYDVKM come from the germline V gene. CDR3 bases: TGTGCCAGCACCAACGCGGGGGCTTTCGATGCCTCTGGAAACACCATATATTTT. As protein: CASTNAGAFDASGNTIYF. Using reference TRBV28 and TRBJ1-3 for the parts outside the CDR3, the full variable domain is DVKVTQSSRYLVKRTGEKVFLECVQDMDHENMFWYRQDPGLGLRLIYFSYDVKMKEKGDIPEGYSVSREKKERFSLILESASTNQTSMYLCASTNAGAFDASGNTIYFGEGSWLTVV.

The chain joins TRBV3-1 (or the pseudogene TRBV3-2) to TRBJ1-2, with no clear D. Trimming shortened V by 4 bases and J by 4 bases, and 7 bases separated the two germline ends. This CDR3 region has 12 residues. Per germline, CDR1 LGHDT and CDR2 YNNKEL (reference sequence). The CDR3 DNA reads TGTGCCAGCAGCCCCCACAGCTATGGCTACACCTTC. Its translation is CASSPHSYGYTF.

V and J are TRBV6-7 and TRBJ1-1; D is possibly TRBD1 (5 bases). TRBV6-7 falls under the ORF class, with uncertain function. This CDR3 comprises 14 residues. Trimming took 5 bases from V and 5 from J, leaving 15 bases between them. The CDR3 DNA reads as TGTGCCAGCAGTGAGCCCCGGCAGGGTACTGAAGCTTTCTTT. Residues: CASSEPRQGTEAFF.

The CDR3 DNA is TGTGCCAGTAGTATAACTAGCATCGCCTTCGAGCAGTACTTC. Translating it yields CASSITSIAFEQYF. The chain uses TRBV19 and TRBJ2-7; D may be TRBD2 (6 bases). Trimming cost V 2 bases and J 6 bases, with 14 bases left between them. Germline loops: CDR1 LNHDA, CDR2 SQIVND (reference sequence). CDR3 length equals 14 residues.

In this sample, this clone turned up a few times. The chain carries TRBV11-3 and TRBJ2-2; TRBD2 matches at 7 bases. This CDR3 has 16 amino acids. Trimming at V came to 4 bases and at J to 0 bases, leaving 5 bases not matched to a gene. Germline assignment: CDR1 SGHNT and CDR2 YENEEA. The DNA for the CDR3 is TGTGCCAGCAGCTCCCGGGGAGGGTCGAACACCGGGGAGCTGTTTTTT. Residues: CASSSRGGSNTGELFF.

The V gene is TRBV10-1, the J gene TRBJ2-1; D may be TRBD2 (5 bases). V was clipped by 6 bases and J by 7 bases, with 10 bases between them. CDR1 and CDR2 (germline): WNHNN, SYGVQD (reference sequence). This CDR3 spans 12 amino acids. This CDR3 reads CASSPGLNEQFF. For the CDR3, the DNA is TGCGCCAGCAGCCCGGGGTTGAATGAGCAGTTCTTC.

This chain links TRBV5-8 with TRBJ1-5, with TRBD1 as a possible D gene (6 bases). Germline values: CDR1 SGHTS, CDR2 YDEGEE. Trimming cost V 2 bases and J 3 bases, with 12 bases left between them. CDR3 length equals 15 residues. The DNA of the CDR3 is TGTGCCAGCAGCTTCAGGGGTTGGGACAATCAGCCCCAGCATTTT. Its protein product is CASSFRGWDNQPQHF.

The chain uses TRBV10-2 and TRBJ1-1; no reliable D call. This CDR3 is built from 16 residues. CDR1 and CDR2 from the germline V gene are WSHSY and SAAADI. The V end was cut by 1 base, the J end by 5 bases, with 17 bases between. CDR3 DNA: TGCGCCAGCAGTGAGTATAGGCCTTCGGCCGGGACTGAAGCTTTCTTT. Its translation is CASSEYRPSAGTEAFF.

The chain joins TRBV5-6 to TRBJ1-1, with 7 bases matching TRBD1. J gave up 6 bases and V 0 bases, and 5 bases lay outside the gene matches. The CDR3 is made up of 14 amino acids. Germline V gene data show CDR1 as SGHDT and CDR2 as YYEEEE. This CDR3 reads CASSLETGEAEAFF. CDR3 coding DNA: TGTGCCAGCAGCTTGGAAACAGGGGAGGCTGAAGCTTTCTTT.

The rearrangement joins TRBV7-9 to TRBJ2-1; the match to TRBD2 covers 11 bases. From germline, CDR1 is SEHNR and CDR2 FQNEAQ (reference sequence). V lost 5 bases, J lost 5 bases, and 5 bases stayed unmatched. The CDR3 loop spans 15 amino acids. CDR3: CASSKPGLADNEQFF. CDR3 DNA: TGTGCCAGCAGCAAGCCGGGACTAGCGGACAATGAGCAGTTCTTC.

The rearrangement links TRBV6-6 to TRBJ2-7, with 9 bases aligning to TRBD2. This CDR3 contains 15 residues. Germline V gene lookup returns CDR1 MNHNY and CDR2 SVGAGI (reference sequence). The V and J ends lost 0 bases and 4 bases, in that order; junction bases with no gene match: 4. The CDR3 spells CASSYSSGGNYEQYF. Written as DNA, the CDR3 is TGTGCCAGCAGTTACTCGAGCGGGGGGAATTACGAGCAGTACTTC.

V gene TRBV3-1 (or the pseudogene TRBV3-2) combines with J gene TRBJ2-5, with D perhaps TRBD1 (6 bases). V lost 4 bases and J lost 5, with 20 bases in between. CDR3 length: 16 residues. The germline V gene has CDR1 LGHDT and CDR2 YNNKEL (reference sequence). CDR3 nucleotide sequence: TGTGCCAGCAGCCGGATCGGACAGAACACCTGGGAGACCCAGTACTTC. This encodes CASSRIGQNTWETQYF.

The chain has TRBV7-9 and TRBJ2-5, with TRBD1 identical over 10 bases. The V gene's germline CDR1 is SEHNR and CDR2 FQNEAQ (reference sequence). J lost 5 bases, V lost 4 bases, and 7 bases had no gene match. The CDR3 is 15 residues long. The CDR3 DNA reads TGTGCCAGCAGCTGGAAGACAGGGGGCGAGGAGACCCAGTACTTC. Protein product: CASSWKTGGEETQYF.

The chain links TRBV5-6 to TRBJ2-1, with TRBD2 as a possible D gene (5 bases). Germline CDR1 is SGHDT and CDR2 is YYEEEE. The V gene lost 4 bases and the J gene lost 0 bases, with 11 bases spanning the gap. CDR3 length: 15 residues. DNA for the CDR3: TGTGCCAGCAGCCGGACTCGAAGCTCCTACAATGAGCAGTTCTTC. Its protein product is CASSRTRSSYNEQFF.

This clone was seen just once. The V gene is TRBV21-1, the J gene TRBJ2-1; the listed D gene, TRBD2, was not tested against the DNA. TRBV21-1 is noted as a pseudogene. There are 14 residues in the CDR3. The CDR3 DNA reads as TGTGCCAGCCCGAAGGCGGGGATTGCGTATGAGCAGTTCTTC. Its translation is CASPKAGIAYEQFF.